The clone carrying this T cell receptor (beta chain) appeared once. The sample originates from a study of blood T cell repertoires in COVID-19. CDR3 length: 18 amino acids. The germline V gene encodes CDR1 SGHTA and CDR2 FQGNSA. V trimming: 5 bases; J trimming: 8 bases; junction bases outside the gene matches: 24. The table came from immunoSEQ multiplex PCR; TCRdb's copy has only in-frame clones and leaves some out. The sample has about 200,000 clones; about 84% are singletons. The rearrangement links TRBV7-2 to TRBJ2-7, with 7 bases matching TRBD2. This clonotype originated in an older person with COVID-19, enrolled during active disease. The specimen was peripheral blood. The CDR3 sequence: CASSDPTRSGGSFGKQYF. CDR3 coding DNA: TGTGCCAGCAGCGACCCGACTCGTTCGGGCGGGAGTTTCGGAAAGCAGTACTTC.